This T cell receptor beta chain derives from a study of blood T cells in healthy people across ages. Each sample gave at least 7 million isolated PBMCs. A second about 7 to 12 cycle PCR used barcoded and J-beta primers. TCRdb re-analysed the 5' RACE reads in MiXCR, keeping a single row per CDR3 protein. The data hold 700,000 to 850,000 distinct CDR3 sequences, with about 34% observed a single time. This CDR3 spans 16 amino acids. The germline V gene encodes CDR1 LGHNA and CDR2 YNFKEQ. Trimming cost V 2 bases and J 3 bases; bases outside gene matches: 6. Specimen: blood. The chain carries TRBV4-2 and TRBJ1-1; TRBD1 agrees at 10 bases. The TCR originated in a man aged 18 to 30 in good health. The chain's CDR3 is CASSQTLDRGDTEAFF. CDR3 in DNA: TGTGCCAGCAGCCAAACCTTGGACAGGGGGGACACTGAAGCTTTCTTT.